These 11 T cell receptor beta chains share one sample of origin, sequenced in a study of Graves' ophthalmopathy and Graves' hyperthyroidism. The authors amplified TCR beta CDR3 regions, and they did so from RNA transcripts for repertoire sequencing. HTBI-primed RT-PCR formed the first round, and a multiplex PCR formed the second. TCRdb reanalysed the multiplex PCR reads using MiXCR and keeps one entry per CDR3 protein. Altogether about 740,000 distinct CDR3 sequences are present, roughly 40% being singletons, with the ten largest covering approximately 43%. Sequences were obtained from peripheral blood. These receptor sequences come from an adult man with Graves' ophthalmopathy.

This clonotype was observed a handful of times. This CDR3 is CASSRSYGSYEQYF. Written as DNA, the CDR3 is TGTGCCAGCAGTCGCAGCTACGGGTCCTACGAGCAGTACTTC. The rearrangement links TRBV5-5 to TRBJ2-7, with D unclear. Trimming took off 5 bases at V and 1 base at J, with 13 bases between the two ends. The germline CDR1 and CDR2 sequences are SGHKS and YYEKEE (reference sequence). This CDR3 is 14 amino acids long.

The chain combines TRBV5-1 with TRBJ2-2, with a tentative D call TRBD2 (5 bases). The CDR3 is 14 amino acids. Per the germline V gene, CDR1 is SGHRS and CDR2 is YFSETQ. V dropped 1 base and J dropped 6 bases, with 10 bases sitting between them. CDR3 in DNA: TGCGCCAGCAGCTTGTTTCGGGGAGCCGGGGAGCTGTTTTTT. This translates into CASSLFRGAGELFF.

This clonotype turned up a few times. The rearrangement links TRBV7-9 to TRBJ2-5; tentatively, D is TRBD2 (6 bases). The germline CDR1 and CDR2 sequences are SEHNR and FQNEAQ (reference sequence). V was shortened by 5 bases and J by 14 bases, with 21 bases between the two germline ends. The CDR3 runs 13 residues. CDR3 in amino acids: CASSPNGPSALYF. In DNA, the CDR3 is TGTGCCAGCAGCCCAAATGGGCCTAGCGCCCTATACTTC.

On this clonotype: One end of the junction fails to match germline, which may point to a read error. This chain joins TRBV7-9 and TRBJ1-2; 9 nucleotides agree with TRBD1. Germline CDR1 is SEHNR and CDR2 is FQNEAQ (reference sequence). The CDR3 spans 13 residues. CDR3: CASSSGTGLGYTF. The CDR3 nucleotides read TGCGCCAGCAGCTCTGGGACAGGGCTGGGCTACACCTTC.

This clonotype was detected only a few times. This sequence joins TRBV19 and TRBJ1-5; D not resolved. V shed 5 bases and J shed 0 bases, with 11 bases lying between them. CDR1 is LNHDA, CDR2 SQIVND, per germline (reference sequence). This CDR3 spans 15 amino acids. CDR3 residues: CASSPPGYSNQPQHF. The CDR3 bases are TGTGCCAGTAGTCCCCCGGGGTATAGCAATCAGCCCCAGCATTTT.

This clonotype was picked up many times. The chain has TRBV7-6 and TRBJ2-2; 7 bases are a match to TRBD1. The V and J ends lost 5 bases and 2 bases, in that order; junction bases with no gene match: 11. From germline, CDR1 is SGHVS and CDR2 FNYEAQ. The length of the CDR3 is 17 residues. CDR3: CASSQRTGRINTGELFF. CDR3 bases: TGTGCCAGCAGCCAGCGGACAGGACGGATAAACACCGGGGAGCTGTTTTTT. The whole variable domain, remainder taken from reference TRBV7-6 and TRBJ2-2, is GAGVSQSPRYKVTKRGQDVALRCDPISGHVSLYWYRQALGQGPEFLTYFNYEAQQDKSGLPNDRFSAERPEGSISTLTIQRTEQRDSAMYRCASSQRTGRINTGELFFGEGSRLTVL.

The gene calls are TRBV7-3 and TRBJ2-3, with TRBD1 matching 9 bases. Trimming at V came to 4 bases and at J to 4 bases, leaving 3 bases not matched to a gene. The CDR3 spans 14 residues. Germline CDR1 is SGHTA and CDR2 is FQGTGA. CDR3 region: CASSSRQGADTQYF. The CDR3 DNA reads TGTGCCAGCAGCTCTCGACAGGGGGCAGATACGCAGTATTTT.

In the case of this clonotype: Relative to the germline gene, one junction end is altered; a read error may explain this. This sequence joins TRBV10-3 and TRBJ1-1; perhaps TRBD1 as D (5 bases). CDR1 is ENHRY, CDR2 SYGVKD, per germline. The CDR3 spans 16 residues. CDR3 sequence: CASSYSSVGGNTEAFF. CDR3 nucleotide sequence: TGTGCCAGCAGTTACTCGAGCGTCGGGGGGAACACTGAAGCTTTCTTT.

This chain connects TRBV29-1 to TRBJ1-2; D uncertain. The CDR3 is made up of 11 amino acids. With 0 bases removed from V and 8 bases from J, the gap between germline ends came to 7 bases. Germline V gene data show CDR1 as SQVTM and CDR2 as ANQGSEA. The CDR3 DNA is TGCAGCGTTGAAGATGTCAGGGGCTACACCTTC. Amino acids: CSVEDVRGYTF.

V and J are TRBV25-1 and TRBJ2-2; 8 bases agree with TRBD1. The V segment lost 11 bases and the J segment 5 bases; nucleotides outside the gene matches: 4. This CDR3 has 12 residues. In germline, CDR1 is MGHDK, CDR2 SYGVNS. Here the CDR3 DNA reads TGTGCCGACAGGGGTGAAACCGGGGAGCTGTTTTTT. Amino acids: CADRGETGELFF.

This clonotype was found once. V usage is TRBV7-8 and J usage is TRBJ2-6, with 8 bases fitting TRBD2. The CDR3 covers 18 residues. J was trimmed by 1 base and V by 6 bases; bases with no gene match: 11. Germline V gene lookup returns CDR1 SGHVS and CDR2 FQNEAQ. CDR3 nucleotide sequence: TGTGCCAGCAGTTACTCCGGGAGGGAACCTTCTGGGGCCAACGTCCTGACTTTC. As protein: CASSYSGREPSGANVLTF.